The following is a TCR beta chain sequence with its context. Its antigen is not known. Sequencing used immunoSEQ multiplex PCR; TCRdb keeps in-frame clones, though not all of them. Of more than 30,000 clones in the sample, just over 90% were seen once. This specimen belongs to a study of T cell responses to AZD1222 COVID-19 vaccine. J gave up 10 bases and V 3 bases, and 8 bases lay outside the gene matches. Germline V gene sequence: CDR1 GTSNPN, CDR2 SVGIG (reference sequence). This CDR3 contains 14 residues. Whole-study results and caveats: Donor demographics were predominantly white British with a female majority; clonal diversity may be underestimated. Vaccination with two AZD1222 doses was followed by a rise in Spike-specific TCR breadth and depth.

This sequence originates from an adult in good health. The genes are TRBV30 and TRBJ2-1, with 11 bases fitting TRBD2. Sequencing was performed on peripheral blood, taken on day 0 of AZD1222 vaccination. CDR3 amino acids: CAWSLAGGPREQFF. The CDR3, as DNA: TGTGCCTGGAGCCTAGCGGGGGGCCCTCGGGAGCAGTTCTTC.